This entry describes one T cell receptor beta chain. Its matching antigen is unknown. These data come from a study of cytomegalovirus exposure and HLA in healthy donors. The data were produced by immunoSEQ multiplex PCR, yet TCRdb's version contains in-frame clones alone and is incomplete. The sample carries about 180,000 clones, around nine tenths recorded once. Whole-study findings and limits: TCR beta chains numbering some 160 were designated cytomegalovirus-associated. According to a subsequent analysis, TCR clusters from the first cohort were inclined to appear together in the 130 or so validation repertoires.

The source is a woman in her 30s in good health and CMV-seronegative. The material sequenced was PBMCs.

The CDR3 coding sequence is TGTGCCAGCAGCCAGGGGACAGCCTACGAGCAGTACTTC. Protein: CASSQGTAYEQYF. The rearrangement uses TRBV7-9 and TRBJ2-7, with 7 bases that match TRBD1. Trimming cost V 5 bases and J 2 bases; bases outside gene matches: 3. The CDR3 is 13 amino acids. Germline V gene sequence: CDR1 SEHNR, CDR2 FQNEAQ (reference sequence).